The present T cell receptor (beta chain) was sequenced within a study of T cell changes during pregnancy in multiple sclerosis. CDR1 is WNHNN and CDR2 is SYGVQD in the germline V gene (reference sequence). V dropped 6 bases and J dropped 6 bases, with 17 bases sitting between them. The CDR3 length is 14 residues. Sequencing was performed with immunoSEQ multiplex PCR; in TCRdb, only in-frame clones are kept and a portion is missing. The table includes around 70,000 clones, around 90% detected once. The TCR originated in a female donor with multiple sclerosis, enrolled in a pregnancy study. The chain carries TRBV10-1 and TRBJ2-5; tentative D call: TRBD2 (6 bases). The sample was CD4+ T cells from peripheral blood mononuclear cells, taken after pregnancy. Here the CDR3 reads CASSGTYPGKTQYF. The CDR3 DNA reads as TGCGCCAGCAGCGGGACTTACCCTGGGAAGACCCAGTACTTC.